This T cell receptor (beta chain) was recorded in a study of control samples from healthy donors and cancer patients. Trimming removed 5 bases from V and 7 bases from J, with 6 bases in between. The CDR3 runs 11 residues. The method was immunoSEQ multiplex PCR; TCRdb's version includes in-frame clones alone and lacks a portion of them. This table holds about 120,000 clones, around 92% found once. The TCR comes from a man aged 45-65 years in good health. V and J are TRBV12-3 or TRBV12-4 and TRBJ2-1; D uncertain. Sequencing was carried out using blood. The CDR3: CASSQLNEQFF. The CDR3 bases are TGTGCCAGCAGTCAACTTAATGAGCAGTTCTTC.